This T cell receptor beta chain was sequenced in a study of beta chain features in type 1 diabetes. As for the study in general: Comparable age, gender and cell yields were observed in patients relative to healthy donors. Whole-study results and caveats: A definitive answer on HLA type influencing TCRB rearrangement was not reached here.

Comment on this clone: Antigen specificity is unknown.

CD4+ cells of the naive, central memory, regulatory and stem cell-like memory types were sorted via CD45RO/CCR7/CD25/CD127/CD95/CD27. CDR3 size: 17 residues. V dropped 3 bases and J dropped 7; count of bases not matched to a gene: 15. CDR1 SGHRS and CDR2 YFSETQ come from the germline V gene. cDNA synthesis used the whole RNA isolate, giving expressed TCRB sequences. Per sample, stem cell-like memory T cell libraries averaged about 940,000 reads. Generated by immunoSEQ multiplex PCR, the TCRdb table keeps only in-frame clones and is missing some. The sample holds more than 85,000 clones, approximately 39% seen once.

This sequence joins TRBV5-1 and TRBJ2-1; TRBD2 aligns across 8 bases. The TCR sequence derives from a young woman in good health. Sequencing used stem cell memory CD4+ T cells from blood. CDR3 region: CASSSTTLAGLPNEQFF. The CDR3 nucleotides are TGCGCCAGCAGCTCCACGACCTTAGCGGGACTGCCAAATGAGCAGTTCTTC.